This T cell receptor (beta chain) was sequenced in a study of T cells in localized non-small cell lung cancer. Findings and limits, study-wide: Uninvolved neighboring lung showed the greatest T cell clonality, exceeding tumor. Longer overall survival associated with higher blood T cell density; shorter survival with higher adjacent-lung clonality. Heterogeneity remains possible because sequencing was limited to only one tumor region. Median detection of top 100 tumor clones in adjacent lung was approximately 50 clones.

With respect to this clone: Antigen specificity is unknown.

Trimming took off 1 base at V and 5 bases at J, with 12 bases between the two ends. The CDR3 has 14 amino acids. The germline V gene encodes CDR1 SGDLS and CDR2 YYNGEE. The data were produced by immunoSEQ multiplex PCR, yet TCRdb's version contains in-frame clones alone and is incomplete. The sample carries 12,000 or so clones, around four fifths recorded once. The sequence derives from a male donor older than 55 with stage I lung adenocarcinoma. Specimen: peripheral blood, collected before any cancer treatment. The V gene is TRBV9, the J gene TRBJ2-5; TRBD2 is a possible D gene (5 bases). The CDR3 is CASSVSYGMETQYF. DNA for the CDR3: TGTGCCAGCAGCGTATCCTACGGGATGGAGACCCAGTACTTC.